This TCR beta chain is drawn from a study of blood T cell repertoires in COVID-19. Cohorts were based on clinical histories the participants reported. Per the authors' pipeline: Amplification from reference gene primers served as the basis for estimated nucleated cell counts. Sequencing was performed with immunoSEQ multiplex PCR; in TCRdb, only in-frame clones are kept and a portion is missing. The V and J calls and clone size come from that table; D and trimming were worked out from the DNA. The top ten hold 5.2% of the sample, which has roughly 150,000 clones, over 70% seen once. Germline-derived CDR1 and CDR2 are KGHDR and SFDVKD. This CDR3 has 15 residues. V was trimmed by 3 bases and J by 5 bases, leaving 16 bases between them.

The chain couples TRBV24-1 to TRBJ2-7; possibly TRBD2 for D (6 bases). The clonotype was recovered from a man in his 70s who had been exposed to COVID-19. The material sequenced was PBMCs or T cells enriched from blood (not recorded which). Written as DNA, the CDR3 is TGTGCCACCAGTGATCCGGCCCGGGGAGGCCACGAGCAGTACTTC. This translates into CATSDPARGGHEQYF.